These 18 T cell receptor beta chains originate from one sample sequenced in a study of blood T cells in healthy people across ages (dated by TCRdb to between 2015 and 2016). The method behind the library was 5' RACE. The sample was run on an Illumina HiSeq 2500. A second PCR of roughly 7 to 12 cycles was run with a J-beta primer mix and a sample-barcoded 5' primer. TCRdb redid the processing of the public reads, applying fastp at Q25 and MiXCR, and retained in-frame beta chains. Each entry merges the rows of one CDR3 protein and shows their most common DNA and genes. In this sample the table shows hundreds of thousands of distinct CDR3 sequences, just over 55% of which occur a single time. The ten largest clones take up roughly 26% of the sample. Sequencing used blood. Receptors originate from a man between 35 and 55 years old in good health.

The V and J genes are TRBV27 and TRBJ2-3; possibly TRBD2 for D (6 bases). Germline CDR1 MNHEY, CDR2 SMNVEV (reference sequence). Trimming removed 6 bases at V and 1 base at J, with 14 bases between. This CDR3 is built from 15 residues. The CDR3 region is CASRDRPGGTDTQYF. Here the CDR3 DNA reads TGTGCCAGCAGGGATCGCCCGGGGGGCACAGATACGCAGTATTTT.

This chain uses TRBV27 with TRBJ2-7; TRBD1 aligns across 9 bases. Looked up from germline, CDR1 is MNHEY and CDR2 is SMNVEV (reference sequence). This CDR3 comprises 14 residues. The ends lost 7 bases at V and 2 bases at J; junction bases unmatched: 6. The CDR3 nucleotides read TGTGCCAGCACTTCCGGGACAGGGACCTACGAGCAGTACTTC. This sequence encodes CASTSGTGTYEQYF.

CDR3 nucleotides: TGCAGCGTTGGGCAAACAGGGGGTCCCTACAATGAGCAGTTCTTC. Translated: CSVGQTGGPYNEQFF. The chain uses TRBV29-1 and TRBJ2-1, with TRBD1 identical over 8 bases. Per the germline V gene, CDR1 is SQVTM and CDR2 is ANQGSEA. Trimming at V came to 4 bases and at J to 2 bases, leaving 7 bases not matched to a gene. The CDR3 is 15 amino acids.

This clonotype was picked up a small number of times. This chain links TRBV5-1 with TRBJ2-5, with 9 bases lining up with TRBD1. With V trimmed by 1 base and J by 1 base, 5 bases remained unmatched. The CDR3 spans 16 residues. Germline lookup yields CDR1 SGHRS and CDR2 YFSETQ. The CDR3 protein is CASSLSLTGGQETQYF. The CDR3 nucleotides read TGCGCCAGCAGCTTGAGCCTGACAGGGGGCCAAGAGACCCAGTACTTC.

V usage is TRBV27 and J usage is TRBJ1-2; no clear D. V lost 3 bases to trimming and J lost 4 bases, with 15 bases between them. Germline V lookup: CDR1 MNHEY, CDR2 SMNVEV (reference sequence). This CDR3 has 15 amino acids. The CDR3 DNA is TGTGCCAGCAGTTTCGATTCGACAAAACGCTATGGCTACACCTTC. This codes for CASSFDSTKRYGYTF.

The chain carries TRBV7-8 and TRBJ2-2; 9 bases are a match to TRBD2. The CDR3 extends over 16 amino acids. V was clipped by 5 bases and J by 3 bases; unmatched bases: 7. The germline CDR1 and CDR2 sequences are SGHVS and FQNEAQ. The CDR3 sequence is CASSPGGRGDTGELFF. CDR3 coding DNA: TGTGCCAGCAGCCCTGGCGGGAGGGGGGACACCGGGGAGCTGTTTTTT.

The CDR3, as DNA: TGTGCCAGCAGCTTGGGACAGGGAAGTGAAGCTTTCTTT. It is translated as CASSLGQGSEAFF. The chain recombines TRBV7-9 with TRBJ1-1, with 9 nucleotides matching TRBD1. Trimming removed 3 bases from V and 7 bases from J; junction bases left unmatched: 3. Germline V gene data show CDR1 as SEHNR and CDR2 as FQNEAQ (reference sequence). This CDR3 comprises 13 residues.

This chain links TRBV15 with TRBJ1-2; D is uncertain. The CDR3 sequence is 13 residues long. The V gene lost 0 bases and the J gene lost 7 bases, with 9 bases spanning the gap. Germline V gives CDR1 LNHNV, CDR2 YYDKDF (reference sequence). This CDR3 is CATSRDISRGYTF. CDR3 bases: TGTGCCACCAGCAGAGATATCTCTCGTGGCTACACCTTC.

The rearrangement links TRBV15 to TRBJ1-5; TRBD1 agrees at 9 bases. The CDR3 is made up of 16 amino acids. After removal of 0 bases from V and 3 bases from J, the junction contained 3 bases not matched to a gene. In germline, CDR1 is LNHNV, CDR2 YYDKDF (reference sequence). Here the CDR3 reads CATSRERTGDNQPQHF. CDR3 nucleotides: TGTGCCACCAGCAGAGAACGGACAGGGGACAATCAGCCCCAGCATTTT.

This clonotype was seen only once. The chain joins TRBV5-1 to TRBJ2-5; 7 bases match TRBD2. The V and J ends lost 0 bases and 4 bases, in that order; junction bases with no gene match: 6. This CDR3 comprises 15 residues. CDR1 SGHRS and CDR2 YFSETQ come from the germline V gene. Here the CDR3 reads CASSLGTRLGETQYF. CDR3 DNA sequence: TGCGCCAGCAGCTTGGGGACTAGACTTGGAGAGACCCAGTACTTC.

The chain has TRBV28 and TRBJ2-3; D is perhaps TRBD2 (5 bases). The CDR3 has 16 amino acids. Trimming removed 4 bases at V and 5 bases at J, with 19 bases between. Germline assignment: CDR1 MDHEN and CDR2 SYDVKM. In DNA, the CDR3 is TGTGCCAGCAGTTCCGTGGACTTTCCGGAACGAGATACGCAGTATTTT. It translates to CASSSVDFPERDTQYF.

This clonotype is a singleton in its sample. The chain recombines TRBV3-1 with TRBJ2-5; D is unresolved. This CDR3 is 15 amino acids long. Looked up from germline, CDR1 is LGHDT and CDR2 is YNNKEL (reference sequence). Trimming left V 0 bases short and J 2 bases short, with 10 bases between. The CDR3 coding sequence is TGTGCCAGCAGCCAAGATCGTGCGGAACAAGAGACCCAGTACTTC. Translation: CASSQDRAEQETQYF.

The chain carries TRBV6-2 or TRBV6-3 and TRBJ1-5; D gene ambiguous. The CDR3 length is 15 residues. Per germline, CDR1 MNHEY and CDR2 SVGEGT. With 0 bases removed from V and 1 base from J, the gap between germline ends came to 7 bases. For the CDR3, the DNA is TGTGCCAGCAGTTACTCGTTGGGAAGCAATCAGCCCCAGCATTTT. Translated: CASSYSLGSNQPQHF.

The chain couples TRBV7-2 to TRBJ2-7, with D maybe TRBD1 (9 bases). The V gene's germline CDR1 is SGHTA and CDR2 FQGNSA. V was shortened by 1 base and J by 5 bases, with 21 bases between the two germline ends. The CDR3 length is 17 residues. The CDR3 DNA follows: TGTGCCAGCAGCTTAGTTGGCGGGGGGACAGGGTGGAACGAGCAGTACTTC. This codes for CASSLVGGGTGWNEQYF.

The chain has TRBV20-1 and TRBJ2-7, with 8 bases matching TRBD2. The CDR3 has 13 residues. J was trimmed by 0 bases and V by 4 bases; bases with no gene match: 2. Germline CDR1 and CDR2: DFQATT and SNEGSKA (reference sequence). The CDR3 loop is CSAIGTSSYEQYF. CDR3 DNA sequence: TGCAGTGCTATTGGGACTAGCTCCTACGAGCAGTACTTC.

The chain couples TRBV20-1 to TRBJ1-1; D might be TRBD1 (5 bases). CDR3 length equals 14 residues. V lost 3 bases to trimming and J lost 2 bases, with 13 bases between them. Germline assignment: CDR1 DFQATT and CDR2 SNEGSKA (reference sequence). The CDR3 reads CSARPRVVNTEAFF. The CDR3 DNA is TGCAGTGCTAGGCCCAGGGTGGTAAACACTGAAGCTTTCTTT.

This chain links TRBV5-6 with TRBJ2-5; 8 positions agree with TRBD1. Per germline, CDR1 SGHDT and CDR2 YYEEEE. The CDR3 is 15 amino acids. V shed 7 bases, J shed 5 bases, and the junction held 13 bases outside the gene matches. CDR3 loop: CASLYLTGGMETQYF. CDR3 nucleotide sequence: TGTGCCAGCCTTTATCTAACAGGGGGAATGGAGACCCAGTACTTC.

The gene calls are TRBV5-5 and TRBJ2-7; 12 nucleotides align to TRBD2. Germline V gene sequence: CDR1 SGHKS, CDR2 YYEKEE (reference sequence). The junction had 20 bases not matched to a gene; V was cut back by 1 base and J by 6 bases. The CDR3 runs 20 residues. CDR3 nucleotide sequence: TGTGCCAGCAGCTTGACAGGGTCGGCTATGACTAGCGGGAGATCGGGCGAGCAGTACTTC. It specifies CASSLTGSAMTSGRSGEQYF.